This T cell receptor (beta chain) was recorded in a study of blood T cell repertoires in COVID-19. The CDR3 is 14 residues long. Per germline, CDR1 SNHLY and CDR2 FYNNEI. Trimming left V 4 bases short and J 4 bases short, with 11 bases between. Clones were sequenced by immunoSEQ multiplex PCR, and TCRdb holds only the in-frame ones, with some missing. The sample consists of 150,000 to 180,000 clones, 76% of them appearing once. The genes are TRBV2 and TRBJ2-1, with D perhaps TRBD2 (6 bases). This sequence was found in a woman aged 80 or older with acute or convalescent COVID-19. Specimen: peripheral blood. CDR3 sequence (DNA): TGTGCCAGCAGTGCCGGGGGTTCGTACAATGAGCAGTTCTTC. Translation: CASSAGGSYNEQFF.